The next 15 T cell receptor beta chains were all read from a single sample in a study of cytomegalovirus exposure and HLA in healthy donors. PCR was performed using 60 Vbeta and 13 Jbeta primers. Assay used: immunoSEQ multiplex PCR; TCRdb lists only in-frame clones, some missing. The repertoire holds about 130,000 clones, with about four fifths as singletons. The material sequenced was PBMCs. These receptors were taken from a woman between 35 and 50 years old in good health and CMV-seropositive.

CDR3 sequence reads: CASSFNSGGTGELFF. In DNA, the CDR3 is TGTGCCAGCAGCTTCAACTCCGGGGGCACCGGGGAGCTGTTTTTT. V gene TRBV7-2 combines with J gene TRBJ2-2, with a possible D match to TRBD2 (6 bases). There are 15 residues in the CDR3. The germline V gene encodes CDR1 SGHTA and CDR2 FQGNSA. V was clipped by 3 bases and J by 4 bases, with 12 bases between them.

The genes are TRBV7-3 and TRBJ2-3; D uncertain. Trimming took off 2 bases at V and 0 bases at J, with 6 bases between the two ends. The CDR3 is 14 amino acids. In germline, CDR1 is SGHTA, CDR2 FQGTGA. CDR3 amino acids: CASSLGQSTDTQYF. DNA of the CDR3: TGTGCCAGCAGCTTAGGGCAGAGCACAGATACGCAGTATTTT.

This CDR3 is CASSLVRLTEAFF. The DNA of the CDR3 is TGTGCCAGCAGCTTAGTGCGGTTAACTGAAGCTTTCTTT. The V gene is TRBV11-2, the J gene TRBJ1-1; the D is unclear. The CDR3 covers 13 residues. V lost 1 base to trimming and J lost 5 bases, with 8 bases between them. Germline CDR1 is SGHAT and CDR2 is FQNNGV.

This clone came up once. This chain uses TRBV5-1 with TRBJ2-7, with 8 nucleotides matching TRBD2. The V gene's germline CDR1 is SGHRS and CDR2 YFSETQ. The CDR3 is 15 amino acids. With V trimmed by 4 bases and J by 6 bases, 12 bases remained unmatched. CDR3 DNA sequence: TGCGCCAGCAGCCACCCAGCGGGAGATTCACCCGAGCAGTACTTC. As protein: CASSHPAGDSPEQYF.

The chain is built from TRBV5-6 and TRBJ2-1; 13 bases are shared with TRBD2. V shed 4 bases and J 7 bases; nucleotides not matched to a gene: 11. The CDR3 length is 17 residues. The germline V gene has CDR1 SGHDT and CDR2 YYEEEE. The CDR3 coding sequence is TGTGCCAGCAGCCCCCTACATACGACTAGCGGGAGGAATGAGCAGTTCTTC. Amino acid sequence: CASSPLHTTSGRNEQFF.

This clone has just a few counts. This chain connects TRBV7-9 to TRBJ1-2; the D gene is possibly TRBD1 (6 bases). Germline V CDR1 and CDR2: SEHNR, FQNEAQ (reference sequence). V lost 5 bases and J 9 bases, leaving 13 bases between the germline ends. The CDR3 totals 12 residues. The CDR3 region has the DNA TGTGCCAGCAGCGAGGGGGGGGTGAGCTACACCTTC. This encodes CASSEGGVSYTF.

This clone was picked up one time. The J gene is TRBJ1-5, the V gene TRBV28; D possibly corresponds to TRBD1 (5 bases). CDR1 MDHEN and CDR2 SYDVKM come from the germline V gene. V was pared by 7 bases and J by 1 base, with 17 bases between. The length of the CDR3 is 16 residues. This CDR3 reads CASNPVWGGSNQPQHF. CDR3 nucleotides: TGTGCCAGCAACCCCGTTTGGGGGGGGAGCAATCAGCCCCAGCATTTT.

The J gene is TRBJ2-1, the V gene TRBV5-1; possibly TRBD2 for D (5 bases). Germline loops: CDR1 SGHRS, CDR2 YFSETQ. The V and J ends lost 2 bases and 3 bases respectively, with 12 bases between them. CDR3 length: 15 residues. The chain's CDR3 is CASSFSEGLYNEQFF. The CDR3 nucleotides read TGCGCCAGCAGCTTTAGCGAGGGCCTCTACAATGAGCAGTTCTTC. Full variable domain (missing parts from reference TRBV5-1 and TRBJ2-1): KAGVTQTPRYLIKTRGQQVTLSCSPISGHRSVSWYQQTPGQGLQFLFEYFSETQRNKGNFPGRFSGRQFSNSRSEMNVSTLELGDSALYLCASSFSEGLYNEQFFGPGTRLTVL.

The chain recombines TRBV27 with TRBJ1-4; D is possibly TRBD1 (5 bases). CDR3 size: 15 residues. Trimming shortened V by 3 bases and J by 3 bases, and 11 bases separated the two germline ends. Germline V gene sequence: CDR1 MNHEY, CDR2 SMNVEV (reference sequence). Here the CDR3 reads CASSFGGRANEKLFF. The CDR3 coding sequence is TGTGCCAGCAGTTTCGGGGGAAGGGCTAATGAAAAACTGTTTTTT.

The rearrangement joins TRBV28 to TRBJ2-7; no clear D. V lost 9 bases to trimming and J lost 1 base, with 13 bases between them. Germline V gives CDR1 MDHEN, CDR2 SYDVKM. The CDR3 covers 13 residues. The CDR3 sequence is CASYAASSYEQYF. CDR3 DNA sequence: TGTGCCAGTTATGCGGCCTCATCCTACGAGCAGTACTTC.

This chain links TRBV7-8 with TRBJ2-7; TRBD1 agrees at 7 bases. The V and J ends lost 5 bases and 2 bases, in that order; junction bases with no gene match: 3. The CDR3 runs to 13 residues. The germline gives CDR1 SGHVS, CDR2 FQNEAQ. This CDR3 is CASSPGQTYEQYF. CDR3 nucleotide sequence: TGTGCCAGCAGCCCGGGACAGACCTACGAGCAGTACTTC.

V gene TRBV30 combines with J gene TRBJ1-5; 7 bases align to TRBD1. V lost 1 base to trimming and J lost 6 bases; unmatched junction nucleotides: 9. Germline V lookup: CDR1 GTSNPN, CDR2 SVGIG (reference sequence). CDR3 length: 15 amino acids. CDR3 in DNA: TGTGCCTGGAGTGAGGGACAGTTTGTAGCTCAGCCCCAGCATTTT. Its protein is CAWSEGQFVAQPQHF.

The V and J genes are TRBV9 and TRBJ1-3; 8 bases line up with TRBD1. This CDR3 comprises 19 residues. With 4 bases clipped from V and 1 base from J, the junction kept 16 bases outside the gene matches. Germline CDR1 and CDR2: SGDLS and YYNGEE. Here the CDR3 reads CASSIRAAGTGLSGNTIYF. The CDR3 nucleotides are TGTGCCAGCAGCATCAGGGCCGCCGGGACAGGACTTTCTGGAAACACCATATATTTT. Combining the CDR3 with reference TRBV9 and TRBJ1-3 gives the whole variable domain DSGVTQTPKHLITATGQRVTLRCSPRSGDLSVYWYQQSLDQGLQFLIQYYNGEERAKGNILERFSAQQFPDLHSELNLSSLELGDSALYFCASSIRAAGTGLSGNTIYFGEGSWLTVV.

The rearrangement uses TRBV6-5 and TRBJ2-5; 7 positions match TRBD1. The DNA end is more similar to TRBJ2-7, so the J call may be wrong. The CDR3 covers 14 residues. The germline gives CDR1 MNHEY, CDR2 SVGAGI. The CDR3, as DNA: TGTGCCAGCAGTAAGCCGGGACAGATTTACGAGCAGTACTTC. Protein: CASSKPGQIYEQYF.

V is TRBV5-1 and J is TRBJ1-2; TRBD1 agrees at 8 bases. Germline-derived CDR1 and CDR2 are SGHRS and YFSETQ. Unmatched junction bases numbered 12, after V lost 4 bases and J lost 7 bases. The length of the CDR3 is 15 residues. The CDR3 sequence: CASSITDRGTLGYTF. The CDR3 DNA reads as TGCGCCAGCAGCATTACAGACAGGGGTACGCTTGGCTACACCTTC.